The rows below give T cell receptor beta chains drawn from one sample of a study of cytomegalovirus exposure and HLA in healthy donors. The assay was immunoSEQ multiplex PCR, and TCRdb's table has in-frame clones only and misses some. The sample consists of fewer than 200,000 clones, 80% of them appearing once. Specimen: PBMCs. The receptors here all came from a man between 18 and 35 years old in good health and CMV-seropositive. CDR3s include the opening cysteine and the closing phenylalanine or tryptophan. D genes are given only for firm matches. Clone sizes are given selectively: once, few, many, or a class where the clone is expanded.

j_call clone_size v_call d_call cdr3_aa cdr3_nt
TRBJ2-3 - TRBV7-9 - CSSSFDFQDTQYF TGTTCCAGCAGCTTCGACTTCCAAGATACGCAGTATTTT
TRBJ1-2 medium-sized TRBV5-4 TRBD1 CASSGDGTVDYGYTF TGTGCCAGCAGCGGAGACGGGACAGTCGACTATGGCTACACCTTC
TRBJ1-2 - TRBV5-6 - CASREVANYGYTF TGTGCCAGCAGGGAGGTGGCAAACTATGGCTACACCTTC
TRBJ1-6 few TRBV7-9 TRBD1 CASSSSGTGNSPLHF TGTGCCAGCAGCTCTTCGGGGACAGGGAATTCACCCCTCCACTTT
TRBJ2-1 - TRBV4-2 - CASSQDRRLAYNEQFF TGTGCCAGCAGCCAAGATAGGAGACTAGCCTACAATGAGCAGTTCTTC
TRBJ2-1 - TRBV5-4 TRBD2 CASSLPGLASYNEQFF TGTGCCAGCAGCCTACCGGGACTAGCGTCTTACAATGAGCAGTTCTTC
TRBJ1-5 - TRBV6-6 - CASRTGGFQPQHF TGTGCCAGCAGGACGGGAGGATTTCAGCCCCAGCATTTT
TRBJ2-3 - TRBV6-5 - CASSSGGTQYF TGTGCCAGCAGTTCCGGAGGGACGCAGTATTTT
TRBJ2-1 - TRBV29-1 TRBD1 CSVRFPAGQGFGWNEQFF TGCAGCGTTAGGTTCCCAGCCGGACAGGGATTTGGGTGGAATGAGCAGTTCTTC
TRBJ1-2 few TRBV6-6 - CAGGGGSLYGYTF TGTGCCGGGGGGGGAGGGTCCCTCTATGGCTACACCTTC